This record concerns one T cell receptor beta chain sequence. The data were taken from a study of T-cell memory formation after mild COVID-19. TCRdb used MiXCR to reprocess the 5' RACE reads, holding one entry per CDR3 protein. The sample contains hundreds of thousands of distinct CDR3 sequences, under 30% of which appear only once. The sequencing input was PBMCs or a T cell subset sorted from them (not recorded which). This sequence was found in an adult woman who had mild COVID-19 (a few samples of this study predate the infection). Cell type and time point are not known.

CDR3 nucleotide sequence: TGTGCCAGCAGTGAACAGGTGGGAGTCTTGGACAAAAACATTCAGTACTTC. Translation: CASSEQVGVLDKNIQYF. The V call is TRBV6-1, the J call TRBJ2-4; tentatively, D is TRBD2 (5 bases). Per the germline V gene, CDR1 is MNHNS and CDR2 is SASEGT. V was cut by 2 bases and J by 3 bases, with 17 bases left in between. The CDR3 loop spans 17 amino acids.